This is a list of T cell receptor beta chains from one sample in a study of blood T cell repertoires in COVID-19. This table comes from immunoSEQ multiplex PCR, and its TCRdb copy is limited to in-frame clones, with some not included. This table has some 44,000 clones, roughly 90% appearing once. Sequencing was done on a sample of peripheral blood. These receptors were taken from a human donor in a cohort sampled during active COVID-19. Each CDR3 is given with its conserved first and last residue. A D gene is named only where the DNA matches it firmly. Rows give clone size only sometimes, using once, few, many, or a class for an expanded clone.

CASSRGGYEQYF	TGTGCCAGCAGCAGGGGGGGCTACGAGCAGTACTTC	.	TRBV3-1/TRBV3-2	once	TRBJ2-7
CASNQLGQGRGNEQFF	TGTGCCAGCAACCAGCTCGGACAGGGGCGGGGCAATGAGCAGTTCTTC	TRBD1	TRBV28	.	TRBJ2-1
CASSSSGHTDTQYF	TGTGCCAGCAGCTCCAGCGGGCACACAGATACGCAGTATTTT	.	TRBV4-2	.	TRBJ2-3
CATTGMSYNEQFF	TGTGCCACCACGGGAATGTCCTACAATGAGCAGTTCTTC	.	TRBV11-1	once	TRBJ2-1
CASSTQRGAGDGYTF	TGTGCCAGTAGTACCCAACGGGGGGCCGGAGATGGCTACACCTTC	.	TRBV19	.	TRBJ1-2
CASSPGAGGGQETQYF	TGTGCCAGCTCACCCGGGGCTGGGGGAGGCCAAGAGACCCAGTACTTC	.	TRBV18	.	TRBJ2-5
CASSVGSGGRVWDEQFF	TGTGCCAGCAGCGTCGGTAGTGGCGGGAGGGTGTGGGATGAGCAGTTCTTC	TRBD2	TRBV9	.	TRBJ2-1
CASSYGLAGGTGELFF	TGTGCCAGCAGTTACGGTCTAGCGGGGGGGACCGGGGAGCTGTTTTTT	TRBD2	TRBV6-6	.	TRBJ2-2
CAIKKAGAGGNTIYF	TGTGCCATCAAAAAAGCGGGGGCCGGGGGAAACACCATATATTTT	.	TRBV10-3	.	TRBJ1-3
CASSEYDRGHSPLHF	TGTGCCAGCAGTGAATATGACAGGGGACATTCACCCCTCCACTTT	TRBD1	TRBV6-4	.	TRBJ1-6